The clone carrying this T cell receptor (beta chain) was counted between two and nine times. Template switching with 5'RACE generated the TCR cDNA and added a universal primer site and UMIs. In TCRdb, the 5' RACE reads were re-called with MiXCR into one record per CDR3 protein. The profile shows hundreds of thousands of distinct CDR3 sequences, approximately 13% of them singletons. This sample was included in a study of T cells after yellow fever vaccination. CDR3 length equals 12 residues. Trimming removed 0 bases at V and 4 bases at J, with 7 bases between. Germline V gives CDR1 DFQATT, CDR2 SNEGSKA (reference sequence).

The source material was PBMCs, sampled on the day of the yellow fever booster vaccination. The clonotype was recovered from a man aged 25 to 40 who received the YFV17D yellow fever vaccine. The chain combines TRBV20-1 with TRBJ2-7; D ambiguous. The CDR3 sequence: CSARENQYEQYF. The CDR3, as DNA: TGCAGTGCTAGAGAGAACCAGTACGAGCAGTACTTC.